The rows below give T cell receptor beta chains drawn from one sample of a study of CD8 T cells in ankylosing spondylitis. MiXCR, run by TCRdb on the 5' RACE reads, gives a single entry per CDR3 protein. This sample carries roughly 240,000 distinct CDR3 sequences, 8.2% of them seen once, and the ten largest clones take 4% to 5.5%. Sequenced sample: blood, either unsorted or a sorted T cell fraction (not recorded which). The receptors shown here come from a female donor with ankylosing spondylitis or in good health (not recorded which). CDR3s include the opening cysteine and the closing phenylalanine or tryptophan. D genes are given only for firm matches. Rows give clone size only sometimes, using once, few, many, or a class for an expanded clone.

V	D	J	size	CDR3	DNA
TRBV20-1	-	TRBJ1-6	many	CSASTASYNSPLHF	TGCAGTGCTTCGACAGCCTCCTATAATTCACCCCTCCACTTT
TRBV19	TRBD2	TRBJ2-1	many	CASSIGVAGENEQFF	TGTGCCAGTAGTATAGGGGTAGCGGGAGAGAATGAGCAGTTCTTC
TRBV7-3	TRBD1	TRBJ2-2	-	CATSSTGGAGTGELFF	TGTGCCACCAGCTCGACAGGGGGCGCGGGCACCGGGGAGCTGTTTTTT
TRBV24-1	-	TRBJ1-1	-	CATSDPGLREAFF	TGTGCCACCAGTGACCCAGGGTTACGAGAAGCTTTCTTT
TRBV7-2	TRBD1	TRBJ2-7	many	CASSLGTGLGEQYF	TGTGCCAGCAGTCTCGGGACAGGGCTAGGGGAGCAGTACTTC
TRBV10-3	TRBD2	TRBJ2-7	many	CAISGTSGSYEQYF	TGTGCCATCAGTGGGACTAGCGGGAGTTACGAGCAGTACTTC
TRBV7-2	TRBD1	TRBJ1-2	-	CASSLGAGTGVFYGYTF	TGTGCCAGCAGCTTAGGGGCCGGGACAGGGGTGTTTTATGGCTACACCTTC
TRBV11-3	TRBD2	TRBJ2-1	many	CASSLGLAGGPPFF	TGTGCCAGCAGCTTAGGATTAGCGGGAGGGCCTCCGTTCTTC
TRBV5-6	TRBD2	TRBJ2-1	many	CASSLGLAGGYNEQFF	TGTGCCAGCAGCCTTGGACTAGCGGGGGGATACAATGAGCAGTTCTTC
TRBV3-1	-	TRBJ2-1	many	CASSQEVWDSLNNEQFF	TGTGCCAGCAGCCAAGAGGTGTGGGACTCCTTAAATAATGAGCAGTTCTTC
TRBV15	TRBD2	TRBJ2-3	many	CATSWGLADYTDTQYF	TGTGCCACCAGCTGGGGACTAGCGGACTACACAGATACGCAGTATTTT
TRBV11-2	-	TRBJ2-7	-	CASSPVGRRGEYEQYF	TGTGCCAGCAGCCCCGTGGGACGGCGCGGCGAATACGAGCAGTACTTC
TRBV5-1	-	TRBJ2-2	many	CASSVDSTGELFF	TGCGCCAGCAGCGTGGATTCCACCGGGGAGCTGTTTTTT
TRBV7-2	-	TRBJ2-5	-	CTSSPGGATRQTQYF	TGTACCAGCAGCCCCGGAGGGGCTACGAGGCAGACCCAGTACTTC
TRBV5-1	TRBD1	TRBJ2-2	many	CASSSTGGINTGELFF	TGCGCCAGCAGCTCGACAGGGGGAATTAACACCGGGGAGCTGTTTTTT
TRBV28	-	TRBJ2-7	many	CASSFRSEQYF	TGTGCCAGCAGTTTTAGGAGCGAGCAGTACTTC
TRBV5-1	-	TRBJ2-7	many	CASSTTRGTYEQYF	TGCGCCAGCAGCACGACACGTGGAACCTACGAGCAGTACTTC
TRBV12-3/TRBV12-4	TRBD2	TRBJ2-4	many	CASSLRTSGLAKNIQYF	TGTGCCAGCAGTTTAAGGACTAGCGGGTTAGCCAAAAACATTCAGTACTTC
TRBV9	TRBD2	TRBJ2-5	few	CASSVGLAGEAETQYF	TGTGCCAGCAGCGTGGGACTAGCGGGAGAAGCCGAGACCCAGTACTTC
TRBV20-1	-	TRBJ2-1	many	CSARYFEQSAQFF	TGCAGTGCTAGATACTTCGAGCAGAGTGCCCAGTTCTTC
TRBV3-1	-	TRBJ2-7	many	CASSQPYEQYF	TGTGCCAGCAGCCAACCTTACGAGCAGTACTTC
TRBV5-4	-	TRBJ2-5	many	CASSLGDWETQYF	TGTGCCAGCAGCTTGGGAGATTGGGAGACCCAGTACTTC
TRBV5-1	-	TRBJ2-4	many	CASSPTLAKNIQYF	TGCGCCAGCAGCCCGACGTTAGCCAAAAACATTCAGTACTTC
TRBV3-1	-	TRBJ2-1	many	CASSQSAQGYNEQFF	TGTGCCAGCAGCCAATCGGCACAGGGCTACAATGAGCAGTTCTTC
TRBV12-3/TRBV12-4	-	TRBJ2-7	many	CASRSQVSNEQYF	TGTGCCAGCAGGTCACAGGTCTCTAACGAGCAGTACTTC
TRBV7-3	-	TRBJ2-2	many	CASSSTLTPGIGELFF	TGTGCCAGCAGCTCAACCCTCACCCCCGGGATAGGGGAGCTGTTTTTT
TRBV15	-	TRBJ2-5	many	CATSRDPYRVGETQYF	TGTGCCACCAGCAGAGACCCTTACAGGGTCGGGGAGACCCAGTACTTC
TRBV29-1	TRBD1	TRBJ2-5	many	CSGYRGRETQYF	TGCAGCGGATACAGGGGGCGAGAGACCCAGTACTTC
TRBV7-9	TRBD1	TRBJ1-4	many	CASSLGDRSNEKLFF	TGTGCCAGCAGCTTAGGGGACAGGTCTAATGAAAAACTGTTTTTT
TRBV4-2	TRBD1	TRBJ1-2	many	CASSQATGEGYGYTF	TGTGCCAGCAGCCAAGCGACAGGGGAGGGCTATGGCTACACCTTC
TRBV6-6	-	TRBJ2-1	many	CASPLEGNEQFF	TGTGCCAGCCCCCTAGAGGGGAATGAGCAGTTCTTC
TRBV20-1	TRBD2	TRBJ2-5	many	CSARDRGRSEETQYF	TGCAGTGCTAGAGATCGCGGGAGGTCCGAAGAGACCCAGTACTTC
TRBV27	TRBD2	TRBJ2-1	many	CASNSGGSNEQFF	TGTGCCAGCAATAGCGGGGGTTCGAATGAGCAGTTCTTC
TRBV4-3	-	TRBJ2-7	many	CASSQEAGSSYEQYF	TGCGCCAGCAGCCAAGAAGCGGGTAGCTCCTACGAGCAGTACTTC
TRBV9	-	TRBJ2-2	many	CASSPRPTGELFF	TGTGCCAGCAGCCCTAGGCCCACCGGGGAGCTGTTTTTT
TRBV5-4	TRBD2	TRBJ2-3	many	CASSLGLAGAETQYF	TGTGCCAGCAGCCTGGGACTAGCGGGAGCGGAAACGCAGTATTTT
TRBV20-1	-	TRBJ2-7	-	CSANHGAPYEQYF	TGCAGTGCCAATCACGGGGCTCCCTACGAGCAGTACTTC
TRBV3-1	-	TRBJ1-2	many	CASSSKSQVYGYTF	TGTGCCAGCAGCTCCAAGAGCCAGGTTTATGGCTACACCTTC
TRBV18	-	TRBJ2-5	few	CASSPPQGRLQETQYF	TGTGCCAGCTCACCACCCCAGGGGAGATTACAAGAGACCCAGTACTTC
TRBV3-1	-	TRBJ1-2	many	CASSQSPQIYGYTF	TGTGCCAGCAGCCAGTCGCCGCAGATCTATGGCTACACCTTC
TRBV5-1	TRBD1	TRBJ2-6	many	CASRTGGAGANVLTF	TGCGCCAGTCGGACAGGGGGCGCTGGGGCCAACGTCCTGACTTTC
TRBV12-3/TRBV12-4	TRBD2	TRBJ2-2	many	CASSFSLAGGPRTGELFF	TGTGCCAGCAGTTTTTCCCTAGCGGGAGGGCCTAGAACCGGGGAGCTGTTTTTT
TRBV3-1	-	TRBJ1-1	many	CASSKTGNTEAFF	TGTGCCAGCAGTAAGACGGGGAACACTGAAGCTTTCTTT
TRBV10-2	TRBD1	TRBJ2-5	few	CASRDREKAYQETQYF	TGCGCCAGCAGGGACAGGGAGAAAGCGTACCAAGAGACCCAGTACTTC
TRBV6-5	-	TRBJ2-3	many	CASSSTGSTDTQYF	TGTGCCAGCAGTTCAACTGGGTCCACAGATACGCAGTATTTT
TRBV29-1	TRBD2	TRBJ2-7	-	CSVGTSDPYEQYF	TGCAGCGTCGGGACTAGCGATCCCTACGAGCAGTACTTC
TRBV12-3/TRBV12-4	-	TRBJ1-2	many	CASRQQGYGYGYTF	TGTGCCAGCAGGCAACAGGGATACGGCTATGGCTACACCTTC
TRBV24-1	TRBD1	TRBJ2-7	many	CATPTGVEQYF	TGTGCCACCCCGACAGGGGTCGAGCAGTACTTC
TRBV24-1	-	TRBJ2-3	few	CATSGGGRDTQYF	TGTGCCACCAGTGGAGGGGGAAGGGATACGCAGTATTTT
TRBV15	-	TRBJ1-1	many	CATSRDPGTEAFF	TGTGCCACCAGCAGAGATCCGGGTACTGAAGCTTTCTTT